The next 6 T cell receptor beta chains were all read from a single sample in a study of technical replicates of blood from a handful of donors. Clones were read by immunoSEQ multiplex PCR, and TCRdb kept only the in-frame ones, dropping some. The data show more than 65,000 clones, roughly 96% seen once. Sequenced material: T cells isolated from PBMCs. The receptors here all came from a human donor in good health.

The rearrangement links TRBV27 to TRBJ2-1; TRBD2 matches at 7 bases. Germline CDR1 reads MNHEY; CDR2 reads SMNVEV (reference sequence). The CDR3 extends over 14 amino acids. The J segment lost 4 bases and the V segment lost 3 bases, leaving 3 bases of the junction unmatched. CDR3 amino acids: CASSFAGAYNEQFF. CDR3 DNA: TGTGCCAGCAGTTTCGCGGGAGCTTACAATGAGCAGTTCTTC.

The chain carries TRBV9 and TRBJ2-2; 7 nucleotides agree with TRBD2. J lost 1 base, V lost 6 bases, and 6 bases had no gene match. Germline assignment: CDR1 SGDLS and CDR2 YYNGEE. CDR3 length: 15 amino acids. The CDR3 region has the DNA TGTGCCAGCACCCGGGGGGACTGGAACACCGGGGAGCTGTTTTTT. Residues: CASTRGDWNTGELFF.

The CDR3 protein is CASSEGAADTEAFF. The CDR3 bases are TGTGCCAGCAGCGAGGGGGCGGCGGATACTGAAGCTTTCTTT. V and J are TRBV7-9 and TRBJ1-1, with 7 bases identical to TRBD1. Unmatched junction bases numbered 8, after V lost 5 bases and J lost 5 bases. Germline CDR1 SEHNR, CDR2 FQNEAQ (reference sequence). This CDR3 has 14 residues.

The chain recombines TRBV10-1 with TRBJ2-7; maybe TRBD2 (5 bases). This CDR3 comprises 13 residues. Trimming cost V 4 bases and J 6 bases, with 13 bases left between them. Germline CDR1 and CDR2: WNHNN and SYGVQD (reference sequence). CDR3 in amino acids: CASSGSRVGEQYF. The CDR3, as DNA: TGCGCCAGCAGTGGATCGAGGGTTGGCGAGCAGTACTTC.

CDR3 in amino acids: CASSFFTTPGEQYF. CDR3 sequence (DNA): TGTGCCAGCAGCTTCTTCACCACGCCAGGCGAGCAGTACTTC. The chain has TRBV5-4 and TRBJ2-7, with no clear D. With 2 bases removed from V and 6 bases from J, the gap between germline ends came to 15 bases. Looked up from germline, CDR1 is SGHNT and CDR2 is YYREEE (reference sequence). This CDR3 has 14 residues.

The J gene is TRBJ1-4, the V gene TRBV6-5, with no clear D. CDR3 size: 12 residues. Germline values: CDR1 MNHEY, CDR2 SVGAGI. V was cut by 0 bases and J by 8 bases, with 4 bases left in between. The DNA of the CDR3 is TGTGCCAGCAGTTACTCGGGCGAAAAACTGTTTTTT. Protein product: CASSYSGEKLFF.